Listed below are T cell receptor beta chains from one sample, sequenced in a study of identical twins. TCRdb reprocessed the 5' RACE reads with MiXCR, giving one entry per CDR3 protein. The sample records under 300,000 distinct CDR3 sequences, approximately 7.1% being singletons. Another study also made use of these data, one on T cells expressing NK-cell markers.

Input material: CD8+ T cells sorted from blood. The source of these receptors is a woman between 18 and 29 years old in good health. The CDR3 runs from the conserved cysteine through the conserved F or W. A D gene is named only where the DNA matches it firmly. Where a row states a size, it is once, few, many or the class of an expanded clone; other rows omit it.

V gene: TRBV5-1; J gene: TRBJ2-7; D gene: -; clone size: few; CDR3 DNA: TGCGCCAGCAGCTTGGGTGTGGGCGGCACGAGGTCCTACGAGCAGTACTTC; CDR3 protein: CASSLGVGGTRSYEQYF
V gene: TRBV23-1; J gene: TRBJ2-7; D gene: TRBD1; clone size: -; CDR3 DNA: TGCGCCAGCAGTCAACCACGGACAGGAGAGGCCTACGAGCAGTACTTC; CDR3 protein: CASSQPRTGEAYEQYF
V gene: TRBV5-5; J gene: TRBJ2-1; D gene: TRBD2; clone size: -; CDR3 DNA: TGTGCCAGCAGCTGGTCTAGCGGGAGGTCCAATGAGCAGTTCTTC; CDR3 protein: CASSWSSGRSNEQFF
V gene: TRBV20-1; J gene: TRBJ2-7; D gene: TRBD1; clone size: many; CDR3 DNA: TGCAGTGCTAGAGATCCACAGGGGTACGAGCAGTACTTC; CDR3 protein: CSARDPQGYEQYF
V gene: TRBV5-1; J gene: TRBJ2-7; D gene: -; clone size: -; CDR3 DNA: TGCGCCAGCAGCTTCGGCAGGGGAAACGAGCAGTACTTC; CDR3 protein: CASSFGRGNEQYF
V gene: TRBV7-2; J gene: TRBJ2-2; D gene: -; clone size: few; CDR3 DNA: TGTGCCAGCAGCTTAAGCGAGGACACCGCCACCGGGGAGCTGTTTTTT; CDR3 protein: CASSLSEDTATGELFF
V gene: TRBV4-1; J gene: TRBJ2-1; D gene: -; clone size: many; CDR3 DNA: TGCGCCAGCAGCCAAGACTGGCGGGCCCTCAATGAGCAGTTCTTC; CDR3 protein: CASSQDWRALNEQFF
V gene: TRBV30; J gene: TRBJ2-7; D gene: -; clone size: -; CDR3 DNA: TGTGCCTGGATGGATAGCAGAGGCGAGCAGTACTTC; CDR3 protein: CAWMDSRGEQYF
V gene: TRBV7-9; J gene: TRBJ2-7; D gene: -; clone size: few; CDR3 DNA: TGTGCCAGCAGCTATGGGTTCGACGAGCAGTACTTC; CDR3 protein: CASSYGFDEQYF
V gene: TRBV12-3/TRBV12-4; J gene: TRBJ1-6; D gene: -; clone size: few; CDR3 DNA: TGTGCCAGCAGTTTAGGATTCGGATCACCCCTCCACTTT; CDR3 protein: CASSLGFGSPLHF
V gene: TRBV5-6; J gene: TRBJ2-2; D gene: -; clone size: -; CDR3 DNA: TGTGCCAGCAGCAACGGACTGAACACCGGGGAGCTGTTTTTT; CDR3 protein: CASSNGLNTGELFF
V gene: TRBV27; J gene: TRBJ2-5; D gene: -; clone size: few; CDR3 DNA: TGTGCCAGCAGTCCCCTAGGTTCGCGGGTGATAGAGACCCAGTACTTC; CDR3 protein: CASSPLGSRVIETQYF
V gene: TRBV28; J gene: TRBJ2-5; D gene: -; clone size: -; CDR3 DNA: TGTGCCAGCAGTCCCGCAGGGGACGGAGAGACCCAGTACTTC; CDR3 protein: CASSPAGDGETQYF
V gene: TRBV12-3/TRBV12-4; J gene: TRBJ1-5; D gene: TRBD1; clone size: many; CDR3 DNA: TGTGCCAGCAGTTTAGGGACAGGGAGTCAGCCCCAGCATTTT; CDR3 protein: CASSLGTGSQPQHF
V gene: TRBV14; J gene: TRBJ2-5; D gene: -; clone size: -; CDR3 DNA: TGTGCCAGCAGCCAAGATGAGACCCAGTACTTC; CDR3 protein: CASSQDETQYF
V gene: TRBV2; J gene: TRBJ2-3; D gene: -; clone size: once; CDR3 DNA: TGTGCCAGCAGTGAACCGGGCGGGCGTAGCACAGATACGCAGTATTTT; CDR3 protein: CASSEPGGRSTDTQYF
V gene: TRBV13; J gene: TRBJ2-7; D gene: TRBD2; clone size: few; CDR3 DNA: TGTGCCAGCAGCTCAGGCCGGGGGGACGAGCAGTACTTC; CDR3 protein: CASSSGRGDEQYF